The 18 T cell receptor beta chains given below trace back to one sample, sequenced in a study of beta chain features in type 1 diabetes. Study outcomes and limitations: Type 1 diabetes patients showed a moderate but significant shortening of TCRB CDR3s in all four CD4+ subsets.

The antigens for these receptors are not known. Isolated RNA was reverse transcribed in full, so expressed TCRB transcripts were sequenced. Generated by immunoSEQ multiplex PCR, the TCRdb table keeps only in-frame clones and is missing some. The sample carries more than 250,000 clones, roughly 22% recorded once. The sequencing sample was made of naive CD4+ T cells from blood. The receptor set was obtained from a woman aged 40 to 50 with type 1 diabetes.

The chain is built from TRBV30 and TRBJ2-5, with D possibly being TRBD1 (6 bases). The end of the DNA aligns better with TRBJ2-7, so the J call may be wrong. Per germline, CDR1 GTSNPN and CDR2 SVGIG (reference sequence). The CDR3 runs 12 residues. The CDR3 DNA sequence: TGTGCCTGGGACAGGCCTACCTACGAGCAGTACTTC. Its protein is CAWDRPTYEQYF.

This clone was seen only a few times. The chain combines TRBV4-3 with TRBJ2-5; 10 bases line up with TRBD1. This CDR3 contains 15 residues. V gave up 5 bases and J gave up 5 bases; unmatched junction bases: 8. The germline V gene encodes CDR1 LGHNA and CDR2 YSLEER. This CDR3 reads CASSSRDRGAETQYF. Here the CDR3 DNA reads TGCGCCAGCAGCTCCCGGGACAGGGGAGCGGAGACCCAGTACTTC.

The chain joins TRBV14 to TRBJ2-7; weak D call: TRBD1 (5 bases). The CDR3 consists of 12 residues. Deletions cut 6 bases from V and 5 bases from J, with 11 bases between. From germline, CDR1 is SGHDN and CDR2 FVKESK. CDR3 sequence: CASRHRTNEQYF. The CDR3 DNA reads as TGTGCCAGCAGGCACAGGACCAACGAGCAGTACTTC.

A few counts support this clone. The J gene is TRBJ2-1, the V gene TRBV9; 8 nucleotides match TRBD2. Germline V CDR1 and CDR2: SGDLS, YYNGEE. V lost 3 bases to trimming and J lost 4 bases; unmatched junction nucleotides: 9. The CDR3 consists of 16 residues. This CDR3 is CASSASRLAYYNEQFF. Written as DNA, the CDR3 is TGTGCCAGCAGCGCAAGCCGACTAGCGTATTACAATGAGCAGTTCTTC. Complete variable domain (other parts from reference TRBV9 and TRBJ2-1): DSGVTQTPKHLITATGQRVTLRCSPRSGDLSVYWYQQSLDQGLQFLIQYYNGEERAKGNILERFSAQQFPDLHSELNLSSLELGDSALYFCASSASRLAYYNEQFFGPGTRLTVL.

A few counts support this clone. The chain combines TRBV25-1 with TRBJ2-3; TRBD1 matches at 9 bases. The CDR3 extends over 13 amino acids. Germline CDR1 and CDR2: MGHDK and SYGVNS. J gave up 6 bases and V 6 bases, and 4 bases lay outside the gene matches. The CDR3: CASSLQGADTQYF. In DNA form, the CDR3 reads TGTGCCAGCAGCTTACAGGGGGCGGATACGCAGTATTTT.

The V call is TRBV27, the J call TRBJ1-1; TRBD1 matches at 7 bases. V gave up 5 bases and J gave up 5 bases; unmatched junction bases: 5. CDR1 and CDR2 (germline): MNHEY, SMNVEV (reference sequence). This CDR3 region has 13 residues. The CDR3, as DNA: TGTGCCAGCAGTCGGACAGGTGGGACTGAAGCTTTCTTT. This translates into CASSRTGGTEAFF.

The chain joins TRBV28 to TRBJ1-1; 10 positions match TRBD1. Germline loops: CDR1 MDHEN, CDR2 SYDVKM. The V gene end was trimmed by 6 bases and the J gene end by 4 bases; junction bases not matched to a gene: 8. The CDR3 extends over 15 amino acids. This CDR3 reads CASSVTGQGSTEAFF. The DNA for the CDR3 is TGTGCCAGCAGCGTTACGGGACAGGGGAGCACTGAAGCTTTCTTT.

This sequence joins TRBV6-5 and TRBJ2-1; 8 bases fit TRBD2. V shed 0 bases, J shed 2 bases, and the junction held 3 bases outside the gene matches. Germline CDR1 MNHEY, CDR2 SVGAGI. The CDR3 is 16 amino acids. CDR3 DNA sequence: TGTGCCAGCAGTTACTCACATAGCGGGGCCTACAATGAGCAGTTCTTC. Encoded protein: CASSYSHSGAYNEQFF.

This clone appeared a few times. The chain has TRBV5-1 and TRBJ2-3; 7 nucleotides align to TRBD1. Germline loops: CDR1 SGHRS, CDR2 YFSETQ. CDR3 length equals 15 residues. The V segment lost 0 bases and the J segment 3 bases; nucleotides outside the gene matches: 4. In DNA form, the CDR3 reads TGCGCCAGCAGCTTGGCTAGACAGGGAACAGATACGCAGTATTTT. Its translation is CASSLARQGTDTQYF.

This clone showed up just a few times. The rearrangement links TRBV28 to TRBJ2-1; no definite D call. This CDR3 spans 14 amino acids. Germline lookup yields CDR1 MDHEN and CDR2 SYDVKM. V gave up 6 bases and J gave up 0 bases, with 9 bases separating them. The CDR3 here is CASRLESSYNEQFF. The CDR3 DNA sequence: TGTGCCAGCAGGCTAGAGAGCTCCTACAATGAGCAGTTCTTC. The full variable domain, in which reference TRBV28 and TRBJ2-1 provide the parts outside the CDR3, is DVKVTQSSRYLVKRTGEKVFLECVQDMDHENMFWYRQDPGLGLRLIYFSYDVKMKEKGDIPEGYSVSREKKERFSLILESASTNQTSMYLCASRLESSYNEQFFGPGTRLTVL.

This clone occurred a few times. CDR3 region: CASSPTALPSGANVLTF. The CDR3 DNA sequence: TGTGCCAGCTCACCAACTGCCTTACCCTCTGGGGCCAACGTCCTGACTTTC. The rearrangement joins TRBV18 to TRBJ2-6; D is unresolved. Trimming cost V 2 bases and J 0 bases, with 11 bases left between them. This CDR3 has 17 amino acids. Germline V CDR1 and CDR2: KGHSH, LQKENI.

This clone came up a few times. This chain uses TRBV6-5 with TRBJ2-1; the match to TRBD2 covers 10 bases. The CDR3 covers 15 residues. The V gene's germline CDR1 is MNHEY and CDR2 SVGAGI. Germline trimming cut 7 bases from V and 6 bases from J; bases unmatched to any gene: 9. The CDR3 loop reads CASTTTSGEVNEQFF. The DNA for the CDR3 is TGTGCCAGCACTACAACTAGCGGGGAAGTCAATGAGCAGTTCTTC.

This sequence joins TRBV21-1 and TRBJ2-7; the D call of TRBD1 is as the table states it, not checked on the DNA. TRBV21-1 constitutes a pseudogene. The CDR3 has 11 residues. CDR3 sequence reads: CADPRGPEQYF. For the CDR3, the DNA is TGTGCCGACCCCAGGGGTCCCGAGCAGTACTTC.

The chain's CDR3 is CATSRETDYEQYF. CDR3 coding DNA: TGTGCCACCAGCAGAGAAACTGACTACGAGCAGTACTTC. V gene TRBV15 combines with J gene TRBJ2-7; D is ambiguous. Trimming took off 0 bases at V and 3 bases at J, with 6 bases between the two ends. The germline V gene encodes CDR1 LNHNV and CDR2 YYDKDF (reference sequence). CDR3 size: 13 residues.

This chain uses TRBV18 with TRBJ1-5; 7 nucleotides line up with TRBD1. Germline V lookup: CDR1 KGHSH, CDR2 LQKENI. The length of the CDR3 is 15 residues. Trimming cost V 0 bases and J 7 bases; bases outside gene matches: 6. CDR3 nucleotide sequence: TGTGCCAGCTCACCACCTGGCAGGGGGAAACAGCCCCAGCATTTT. This translates into CASSPPGRGKQPQHF.

This clone was observed a few times. The rearrangement uses TRBV18 and TRBJ2-3, with unresolved D. V was pared by 4 bases and J by 0 bases, with 11 bases between. The CDR3 sequence is 15 residues long. Germline CDR1 is KGHSH and CDR2 is LQKENI. For the CDR3, the DNA is TGTGCCAGCTCACTCCGACTTTCTAGCACAGATACGCAGTATTTT. Encoded protein: CASSLRLSSTDTQYF.

This chain connects TRBV9 to TRBJ2-1, with 11 bases fitting TRBD2. Germline CDR1 is SGDLS and CDR2 is YYNGEE. The V and J ends lost 5 bases and 4 bases, in that order; junction bases with no gene match: 5. CDR3 length: 15 residues. CDR3: CASSLAGGTYNEQFF. CDR3 nucleotides: TGTGCCAGCAGTTTAGCGGGGGGGACGTACAATGAGCAGTTCTTC. Variable domain in full (rest from reference TRBV9 and TRBJ2-1): DSGVTQTPKHLITATGQRVTLRCSPRSGDLSVYWYQQSLDQGLQFLIQYYNGEERAKGNILERFSAQQFPDLHSELNLSSLELGDSALYFCASSLAGGTYNEQFFGPGTRLTVL.

This clone came up a few times. V is TRBV29-1 and J is TRBJ2-1; weak D call: TRBD2 (7 bases). The CDR3 runs to 14 residues. Per germline, CDR1 SQVTM and CDR2 ANQGSEA. The ends were cut back, 4 bases at V and 11 bases at J, with 21 bases in the middle. CDR3 loop: CSVAPRGGENQQFF. The CDR3 DNA reads TGCAGCGTTGCACCCAGAGGGGGGGAGAATCAGCAGTTCTTC.